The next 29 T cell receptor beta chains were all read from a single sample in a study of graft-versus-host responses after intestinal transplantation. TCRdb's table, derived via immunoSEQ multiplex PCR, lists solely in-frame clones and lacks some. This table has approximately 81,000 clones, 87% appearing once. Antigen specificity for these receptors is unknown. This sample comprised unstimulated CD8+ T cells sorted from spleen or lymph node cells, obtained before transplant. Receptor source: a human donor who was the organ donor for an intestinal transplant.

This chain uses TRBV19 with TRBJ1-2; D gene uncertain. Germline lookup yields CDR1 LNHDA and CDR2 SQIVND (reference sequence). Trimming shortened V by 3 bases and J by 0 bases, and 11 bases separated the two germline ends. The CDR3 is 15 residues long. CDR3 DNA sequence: TGTGCCAGTAGTATCGGCGGCCCCCCTAACTATGGCTACACCTTC. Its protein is CASSIGGPPNYGYTF. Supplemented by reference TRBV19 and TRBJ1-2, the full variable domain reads DGGITQSPKYLFRKEGQNVTLSCEQNLNHDAMYWYRQDPGQGLRLIYYSQIVNDFQKGDIAEGYSVSREKKESFPLTVTSAQKNPTAFYLCASSIGGPPNYGYTFGSGTRLTVV.

This chain's CDR3 is CASSQEGGDYGYTF. The CDR3 region has the DNA TGTGCCAGCAGCCAAGAGGGGGGCGACTATGGCTACACCTTC. The V gene is TRBV4-2, the J gene TRBJ1-2, with D possibly matching TRBD1 (6 bases). Trimming left V 0 bases short and J 3 bases short, with 8 bases between. Germline lookup yields CDR1 LGHNA and CDR2 YNFKEQ. The CDR3 loop spans 14 amino acids.

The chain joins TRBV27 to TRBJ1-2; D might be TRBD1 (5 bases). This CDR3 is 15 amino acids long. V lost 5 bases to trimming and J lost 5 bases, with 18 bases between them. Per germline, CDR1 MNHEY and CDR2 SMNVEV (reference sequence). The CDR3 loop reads CASSRSEGGEYGYTF. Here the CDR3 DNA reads TGTGCCAGCAGTCGTTCGGAAGGAGGGGAATATGGCTACACCTTC.

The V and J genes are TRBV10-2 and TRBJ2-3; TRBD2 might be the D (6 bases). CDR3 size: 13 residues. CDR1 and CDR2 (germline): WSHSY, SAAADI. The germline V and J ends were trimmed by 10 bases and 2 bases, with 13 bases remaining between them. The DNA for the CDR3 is TGCGCCACCACGACTAGACTCACAGATACGCAGTATTTT. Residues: CATTTRLTDTQYF.

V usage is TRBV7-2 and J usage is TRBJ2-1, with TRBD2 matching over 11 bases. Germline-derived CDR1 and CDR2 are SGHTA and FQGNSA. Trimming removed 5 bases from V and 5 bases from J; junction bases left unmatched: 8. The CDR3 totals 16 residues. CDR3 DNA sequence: TGTGCCAGCAGCCCTAGCGGGGGGTTCGTCCACAATGAGCAGTTCTTC. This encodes CASSPSGGFVHNEQFF.

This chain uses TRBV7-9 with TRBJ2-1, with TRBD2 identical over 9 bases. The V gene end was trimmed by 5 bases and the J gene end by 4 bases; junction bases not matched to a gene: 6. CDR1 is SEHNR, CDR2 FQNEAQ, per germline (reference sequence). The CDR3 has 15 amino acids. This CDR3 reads CASSATSGLYNEQFF. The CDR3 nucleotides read TGTGCCAGCAGCGCGACTAGCGGACTTTACAATGAGCAGTTCTTC.

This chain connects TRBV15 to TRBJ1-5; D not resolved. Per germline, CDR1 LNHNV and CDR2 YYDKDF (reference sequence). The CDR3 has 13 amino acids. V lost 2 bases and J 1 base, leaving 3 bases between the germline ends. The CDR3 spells CATSRISNQPQHF. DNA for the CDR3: TGTGCCACCAGCAGAATAAGCAATCAGCCCCAGCATTTT.

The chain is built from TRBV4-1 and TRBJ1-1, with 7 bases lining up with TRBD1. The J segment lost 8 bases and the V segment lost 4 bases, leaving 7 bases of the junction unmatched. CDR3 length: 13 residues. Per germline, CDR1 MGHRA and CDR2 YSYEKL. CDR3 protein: CASSPLDRTEAFF. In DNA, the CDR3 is TGCGCCAGCAGCCCCCTGGACAGGACCGAAGCTTTCTTT.

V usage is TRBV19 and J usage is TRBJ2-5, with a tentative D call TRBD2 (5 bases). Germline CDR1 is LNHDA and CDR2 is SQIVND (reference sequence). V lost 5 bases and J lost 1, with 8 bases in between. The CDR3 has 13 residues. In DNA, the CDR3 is TGTGCCAGTAGTGTGCGGGTCCAAGAGACCCAGTACTTC. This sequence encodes CASSVRVQETQYF.

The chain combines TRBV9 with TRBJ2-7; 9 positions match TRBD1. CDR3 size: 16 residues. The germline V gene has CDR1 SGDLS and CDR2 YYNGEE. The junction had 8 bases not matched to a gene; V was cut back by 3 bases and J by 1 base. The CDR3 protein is CASSAGAGTGSYEQYF. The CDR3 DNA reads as TGTGCCAGCAGCGCGGGAGCCGGGACAGGGTCCTACGAGCAGTACTTC. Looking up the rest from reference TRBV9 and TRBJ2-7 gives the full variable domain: DSGVTQTPKHLITATGQRVTLRCSPRSGDLSVYWYQQSLDQGLQFLIQYYNGEERAKGNILERFSAQQFPDLHSELNLSSLELGDSALYFCASSAGAGTGSYEQYFGPGTRLTVT.

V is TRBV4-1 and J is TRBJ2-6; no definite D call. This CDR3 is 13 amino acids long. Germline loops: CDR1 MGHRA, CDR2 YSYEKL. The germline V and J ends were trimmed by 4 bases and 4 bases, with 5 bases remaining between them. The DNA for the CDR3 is TGCGCCAGCAGCCTAGACGGGGCCAACGTCCTGACTTTC. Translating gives CASSLDGANVLTF.

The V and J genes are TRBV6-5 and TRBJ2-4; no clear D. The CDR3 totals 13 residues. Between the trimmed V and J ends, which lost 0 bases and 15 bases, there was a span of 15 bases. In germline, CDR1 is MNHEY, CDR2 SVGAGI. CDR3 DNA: TGTGCCAGCAGTTACTCGGTTTTCGCCGCGCGGTACTTC. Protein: CASSYSVFAARYF.

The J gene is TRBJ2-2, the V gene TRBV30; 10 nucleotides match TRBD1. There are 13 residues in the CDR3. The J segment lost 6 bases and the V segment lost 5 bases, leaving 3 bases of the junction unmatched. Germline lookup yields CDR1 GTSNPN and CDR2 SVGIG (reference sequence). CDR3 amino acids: CAWGTGDAGELFF. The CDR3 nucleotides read TGTGCCTGGGGGACAGGGGATGCCGGGGAGCTGTTTTTT. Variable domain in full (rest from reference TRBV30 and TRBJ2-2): SQTIHQWPATLVQPVGSPLSLECTVEGTSNPNLYWYRQAAGRGLQLLFYSVGIGQISSEVPQNLSASRPQDRQFILSSKKLLLSDSGFYLCAWGTGDAGELFFGEGSRLTVL.

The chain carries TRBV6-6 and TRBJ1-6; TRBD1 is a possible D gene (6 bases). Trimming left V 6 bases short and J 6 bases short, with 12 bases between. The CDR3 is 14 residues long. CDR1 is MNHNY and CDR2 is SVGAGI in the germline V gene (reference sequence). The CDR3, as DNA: TGTGCCAGCAGCCCCAACAGGGCTAATTCACCCCTCCACTTT. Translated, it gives CASSPNRANSPLHF.

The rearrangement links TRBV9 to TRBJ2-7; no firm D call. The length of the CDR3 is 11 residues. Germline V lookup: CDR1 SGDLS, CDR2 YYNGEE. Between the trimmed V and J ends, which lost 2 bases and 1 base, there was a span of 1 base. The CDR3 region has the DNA TGTGCCAGCAGCGTGTCCTACGAGCAGTACTTC. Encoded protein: CASSVSYEQYF.

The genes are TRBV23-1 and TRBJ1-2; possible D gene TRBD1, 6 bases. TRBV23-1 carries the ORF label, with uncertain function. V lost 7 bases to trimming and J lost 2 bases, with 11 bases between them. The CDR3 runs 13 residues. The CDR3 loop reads CASMHRENYGYTF. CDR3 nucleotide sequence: TGCGCCAGCATGCACAGGGAAAACTATGGCTACACCTTC.

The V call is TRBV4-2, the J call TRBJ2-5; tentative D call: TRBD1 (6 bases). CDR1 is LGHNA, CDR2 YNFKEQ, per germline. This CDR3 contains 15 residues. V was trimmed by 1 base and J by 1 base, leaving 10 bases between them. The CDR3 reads CASSQAQGSQETQYF. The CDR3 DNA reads TGTGCCAGCAGCCAAGCCCAGGGGTCCCAAGAGACCCAGTACTTC.

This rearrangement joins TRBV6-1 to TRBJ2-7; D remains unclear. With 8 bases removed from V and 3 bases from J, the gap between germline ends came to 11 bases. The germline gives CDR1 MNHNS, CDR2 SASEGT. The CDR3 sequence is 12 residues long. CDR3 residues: CASDGEIYEQYF. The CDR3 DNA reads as TGTGCCAGCGATGGAGAGATCTACGAGCAGTACTTC.

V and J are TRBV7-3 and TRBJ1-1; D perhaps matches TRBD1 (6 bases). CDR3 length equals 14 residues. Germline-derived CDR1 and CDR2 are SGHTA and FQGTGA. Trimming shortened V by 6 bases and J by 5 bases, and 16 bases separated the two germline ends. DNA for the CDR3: TGTGCCAGCAGTCCGGGGGGGGCTGGGACTGAAGCTTTCTTT. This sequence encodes CASSPGGAGTEAFF.

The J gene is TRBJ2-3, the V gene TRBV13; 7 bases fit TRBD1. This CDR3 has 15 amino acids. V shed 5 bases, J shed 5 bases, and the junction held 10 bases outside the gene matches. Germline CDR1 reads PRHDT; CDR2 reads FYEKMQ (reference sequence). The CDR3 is CASSVLGGEGDTQYF. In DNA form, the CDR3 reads TGTGCCAGCAGCGTACTAGGGGGCGAAGGAGATACGCAGTATTTT.

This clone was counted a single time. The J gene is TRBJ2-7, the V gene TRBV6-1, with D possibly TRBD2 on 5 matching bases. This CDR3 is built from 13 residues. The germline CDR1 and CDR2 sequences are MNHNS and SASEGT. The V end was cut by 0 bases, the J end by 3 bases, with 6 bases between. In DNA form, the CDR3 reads TGTGCCAGCAGTGAAGCAGGGAGCTACGAGCAGTACTTC. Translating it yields CASSEAGSYEQYF.

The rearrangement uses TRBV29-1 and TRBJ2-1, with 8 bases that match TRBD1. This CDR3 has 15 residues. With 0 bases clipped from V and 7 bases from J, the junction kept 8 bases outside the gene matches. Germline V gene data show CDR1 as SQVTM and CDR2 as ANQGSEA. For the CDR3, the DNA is TGCAGCGTTGAAGATGATCAGGGGGCGCGGAATGAGCAGTTCTTC. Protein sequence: CSVEDDQGARNEQFF.

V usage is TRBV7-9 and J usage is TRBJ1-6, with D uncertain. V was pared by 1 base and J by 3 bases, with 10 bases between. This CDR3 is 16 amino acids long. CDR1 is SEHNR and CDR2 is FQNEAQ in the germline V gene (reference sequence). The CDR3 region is CASSLDLGSYNSPLHF. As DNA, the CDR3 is TGTGCCAGCAGCTTAGATCTGGGCAGCTATAATTCACCCCTCCACTTT. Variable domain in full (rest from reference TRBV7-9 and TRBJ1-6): DTGVSQNPRHKITKRGQNVTFRCDPISEHNRLYWYRQTLGQGPEFLTYFQNEAQLEKSRLLSDRFSAERPKGSFSTLEIQRTEQGDSAMYLCASSLDLGSYNSPLHFGNGTRLTVT.

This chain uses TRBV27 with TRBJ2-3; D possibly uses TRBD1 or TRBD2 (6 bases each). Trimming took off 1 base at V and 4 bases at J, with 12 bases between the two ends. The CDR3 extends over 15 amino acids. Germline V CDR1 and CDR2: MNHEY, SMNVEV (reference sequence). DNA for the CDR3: TGTGCCAGCAGTTTATTGGGGGGCGGTGCAGATACGCAGTATTTT. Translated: CASSLLGGGADTQYF.

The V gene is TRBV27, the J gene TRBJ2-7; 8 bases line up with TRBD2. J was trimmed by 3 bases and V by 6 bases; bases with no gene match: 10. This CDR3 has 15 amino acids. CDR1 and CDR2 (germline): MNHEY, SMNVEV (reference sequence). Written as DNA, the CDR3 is TGTGCCAGCAGGCCGGGACTAGGCCCCCACTACGAGCAGTACTTC. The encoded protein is CASRPGLGPHYEQYF.

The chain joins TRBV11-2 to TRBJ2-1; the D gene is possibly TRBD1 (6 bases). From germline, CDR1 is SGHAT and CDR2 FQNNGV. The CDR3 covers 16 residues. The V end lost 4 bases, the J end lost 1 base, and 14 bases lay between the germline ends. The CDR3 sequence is CASSSIPTGSYNEQFF. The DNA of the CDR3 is TGTGCCAGCAGCTCAATCCCGACAGGTTCCTACAATGAGCAGTTCTTC.

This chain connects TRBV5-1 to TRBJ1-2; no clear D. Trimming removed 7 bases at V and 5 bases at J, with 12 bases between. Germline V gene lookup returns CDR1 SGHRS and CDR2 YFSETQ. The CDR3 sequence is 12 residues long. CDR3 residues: CASGDGVYGYTF. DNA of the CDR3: TGCGCCAGCGGTGACGGGGTTTATGGCTACACCTTC. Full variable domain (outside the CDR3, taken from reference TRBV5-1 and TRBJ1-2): KAGVTQTPRYLIKTRGQQVTLSCSPISGHRSVSWYQQTPGQGLQFLFEYFSETQRNKGNFPGRFSGRQFSNSRSEMNVSTLELGDSALYLCASGDGVYGYTFGSGTRLTVV.

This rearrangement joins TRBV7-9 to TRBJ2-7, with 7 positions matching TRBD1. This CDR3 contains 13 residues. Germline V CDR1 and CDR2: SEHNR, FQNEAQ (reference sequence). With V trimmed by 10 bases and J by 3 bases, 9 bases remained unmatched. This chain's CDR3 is CATVTGDGYEQYF. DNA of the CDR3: TGTGCCACCGTTACAGGGGATGGCTACGAGCAGTACTTC.

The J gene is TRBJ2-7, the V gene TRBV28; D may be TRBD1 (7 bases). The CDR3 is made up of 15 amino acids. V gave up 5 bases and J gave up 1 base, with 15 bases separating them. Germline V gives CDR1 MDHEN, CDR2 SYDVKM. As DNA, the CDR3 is TGTGCCAGCAGTGTGGGTTCAGGGGGGTCCTACGAGCAGTACTTC. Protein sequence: CASSVGSGGSYEQYF.